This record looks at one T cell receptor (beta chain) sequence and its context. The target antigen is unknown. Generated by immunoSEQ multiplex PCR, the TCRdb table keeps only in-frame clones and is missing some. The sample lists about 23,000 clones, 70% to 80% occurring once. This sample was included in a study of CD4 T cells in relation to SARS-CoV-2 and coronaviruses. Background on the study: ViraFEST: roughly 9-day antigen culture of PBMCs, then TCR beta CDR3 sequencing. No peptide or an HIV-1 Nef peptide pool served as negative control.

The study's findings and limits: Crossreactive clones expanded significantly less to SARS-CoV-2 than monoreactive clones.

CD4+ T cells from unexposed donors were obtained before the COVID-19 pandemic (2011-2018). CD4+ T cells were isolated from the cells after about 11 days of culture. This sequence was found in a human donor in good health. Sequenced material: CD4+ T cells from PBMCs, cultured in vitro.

CDR3: CASSLRDRGGRSSYEQYF. The CDR3 coding sequence is TGCGCCAGCAGCTTAAGGGACAGGGGAGGCAGGAGCTCCTACGAGCAGTACTTC. The chain has TRBV5-1 and TRBJ2-7, with 10 bases that match TRBD1. Germline V lookup: CDR1 SGHRS, CDR2 YFSETQ. The ends lost 2 bases at V and 0 bases at J; junction bases unmatched: 11. The CDR3 has 18 amino acids.